What follows are 22 T cell receptor beta chains derived from one specimen sequenced in a study of blood T cell repertoires in COVID-19. Here immunoSEQ multiplex PCR was the method, and the copy in TCRdb shows in-frame clones only, minus some. Here the sample spans about 190,000 clones, around 90% being singletons. Source material: peripheral blood. The receptors shown here come from a man aged 50 or older with acute or convalescent COVID-19.

The chain recombines TRBV18 with TRBJ1-5, with unresolved D. The germline gives CDR1 KGHSH, CDR2 LQKENI. This CDR3 region has 13 residues. V lost 3 bases, J lost 3 bases, and 6 bases lay in between. The CDR3 sequence is CASSPGNNQPQHF. In DNA form, the CDR3 reads TGTGCCAGCTCACCTGGCAACAATCAGCCCCAGCATTTT.

The V call is TRBV4-1, the J call TRBJ2-7; D might be TRBD1 (7 bases). Germline V CDR1 and CDR2: MGHRA, YSYEKL. V was trimmed by 1 base and J by 9 bases, leaving 19 bases between them. The CDR3 has 15 residues. The DNA of the CDR3 is TGCGCCAGCAGCCAAGCGGCAGGGGGGTCGGGGAGGCAGTACTTC. Its protein product is CASSQAAGGSGRQYF.

This clone came up once. The V call is TRBV11-2, the J call TRBJ1-1, with D maybe TRBD1 (5 bases). Per germline, CDR1 SGHAT and CDR2 FQNNGV. This CDR3 spans 15 amino acids. V lost 5 bases to trimming and J lost 0 bases, with 13 bases between them. CDR3 residues: CASSTGRNMNTEAFF. The CDR3 DNA is TGTGCCAGCAGCACAGGAAGAAACATGAACACTGAAGCTTTCTTT.

This clone was observed a few times. This rearrangement joins TRBV18 to TRBJ1-2; TRBD1 aligns across 7 bases. Germline CDR1 KGHSH, CDR2 LQKENI. Unmatched junction bases numbered 4, after V lost 3 bases and J lost 3 bases. The CDR3 totals 14 residues. DNA of the CDR3: TGTGCCAGCTCACCTCTGGGACAGCACTATGGCTACACCTTC. Translated, it gives CASSPLGQHYGYTF.

This rearrangement joins TRBV29-1 to TRBJ1-2; D is unclear. Germline CDR1 SQVTM, CDR2 ANQGSEA. V was clipped by 6 bases and J by 5 bases, with 7 bases between them. This CDR3 has 10 amino acids. CDR3 sequence: CSVGGYGYTF. The CDR3 bases are TGCAGCGTGGGAGGGTATGGCTACACCTTC. Using reference TRBV29-1 and TRBJ1-2 for the parts outside the CDR3, the full variable domain is SAVISQKPSRDICQRGTSLTIQCQVDSQVTMMFWYRQQPGQSLTLIATANQGSEATYESGFVIDKFPISRPNLTFSTLTVSNMSPEDSSIYLCSVGGYGYTFGSGTRLTVV.

The CDR3 nucleotides are TGTGCCACTAACAGGGAGTCCTCTGGAAACACCATATATTTT. The encoded protein is CATNRESSGNTIYF. This sequence joins TRBV10-3 and TRBJ1-3; TRBD1 is a possible D gene (6 bases). CDR1 ENHRY and CDR2 SYGVKD come from the germline V gene. This CDR3 is 14 amino acids long. With 10 bases removed from V and 0 bases from J, the gap between germline ends came to 13 bases.

The chain has TRBV7-9 and TRBJ1-2; D is possibly TRBD1 (5 bases). CDR3 length: 13 residues. Germline V lookup: CDR1 SEHNR, CDR2 FQNEAQ (reference sequence). V shed 5 bases and J shed 6 bases, with 13 bases lying between them. This CDR3 reads CASSRVQGDGYTF. CDR3 DNA: TGTGCCAGCAGCCGGGTCCAGGGCGATGGCTACACCTTC.

The chain recombines TRBV7-3 with TRBJ2-1; D not certain. Germline V lookup: CDR1 SGHTA, CDR2 FQGTGA. This CDR3 comprises 14 residues. Trimming shortened V by 5 bases and J by 4 bases, and 12 bases separated the two germline ends. CDR3 coding DNA: TGTGCCAGCAGCAAATCAGAAAATTACAATGAGCAGTTCTTC. Translated, it gives CASSKSENYNEQFF.

V and J are TRBV6-5 and TRBJ2-7; TRBD1 might be the D (6 bases). Germline CDR1 MNHEY, CDR2 SVGAGI. Trimming pared 8 bases from V and 6 bases from J, leaving 17 bases between. The CDR3 covers 13 residues. The CDR3 bases are TGTGCCAGCCATACCCCAGGGGCGCGCGAGCAGTACTTC. Translating it yields CASHTPGAREQYF.

A single count supports this clone. The rearrangement joins TRBV19 to TRBJ2-1; 8 bases agree with TRBD1. Germline-derived CDR1 and CDR2 are LNHDA and SQIVND (reference sequence). The CDR3 covers 14 residues. Unmatched junction bases numbered 3, after V lost 4 bases and J lost 4 bases. The CDR3 protein is CASSTDRGYNEQFF. CDR3 bases: TGTGCCAGTAGTACCGACAGGGGTTACAATGAGCAGTTCTTC.

This clone was picked up one time. This chain connects TRBV14 to TRBJ1-4, with D possibly TRBD1 on 6 matching bases. V gave up 6 bases and J gave up 5 bases, with 13 bases separating them. Germline V gene lookup returns CDR1 SGHDN and CDR2 FVKESK. The CDR3 is made up of 14 amino acids. The CDR3 bases are TGTGCCAGCAGGTCTACAGGGAAAAATGAAAAACTGTTTTTT. Amino acids: CASRSTGKNEKLFF.

This chain uses TRBV10-2 with TRBJ2-3; D unresolved. Germline assignment: CDR1 WSHSY and CDR2 SAAADI. The CDR3 loop spans 14 amino acids. V lost 2 bases to trimming and J lost 5 bases, with 11 bases between them. The CDR3 loop reads CASSERPGGDTQYF. The CDR3 DNA follows: TGCGCCAGCAGTGAGAGGCCGGGTGGAGATACGCAGTATTTT.

The CDR3 nucleotides read TGTGCCAGCAGCCTGTCGGGAGTCACAGATACGCAGTATTTT. It codes for CASSLSGVTDTQYF. The V call is TRBV5-4, the J call TRBJ2-3; tentative D call: TRBD2 (6 bases). This CDR3 comprises 14 residues. Trimming shortened V by 4 bases and J by 2 bases, and 11 bases separated the two germline ends. Germline-derived CDR1 and CDR2 are SGHNT and YYREEE (reference sequence).

The rearrangement uses TRBV9 and TRBJ1-2, with TRBD1 as a possible D gene (6 bases). V gave up 0 bases and J gave up 3 bases, with 6 bases separating them. This CDR3 is 13 amino acids long. Germline V gene data show CDR1 as SGDLS and CDR2 as YYNGEE. As DNA, the CDR3 is TGTGCCAGCAGCGTAGGGACAGACTATGGCTACACCTTC. Protein product: CASSVGTDYGYTF.

V is TRBV18 and J is TRBJ2-6, with a weak D call TRBD1 (6 bases). Looked up from germline, CDR1 is KGHSH and CDR2 is LQKENI. V shed 4 bases and J shed 0 bases, with 28 bases lying between them. This CDR3 spans 22 amino acids. Written as DNA, the CDR3 is TGTGCCAGCTCACACATTTCCAGGGGACCCGGGTCAAGTACCTCTGGGGCCAACGTCCTGACTTTC. Protein sequence: CASSHISRGPGSSTSGANVLTF.

J is TRBJ1-6 and V is TRBV3-1 (or the pseudogene TRBV3-2), with D hard to call. This CDR3 region has 16 residues. Germline CDR1 LGHDT, CDR2 YNNKEL (reference sequence). Trimming removed 1 base from V and 4 bases from J, with 11 bases in between. The DNA for the CDR3 is TGTGCCAGCAGCCAAGTACAGAGCCAATATAATTCACCCCTCCACTTT. This codes for CASSQVQSQYNSPLHF.

The CDR3 region has the DNA TGTGCCAGCAGCCTTGGTTGGGCCTATGAGCAGTTCTTC. Translated, it gives CASSLGWAYEQFF. The rearrangement links TRBV5-6 to TRBJ2-1; D not certain. Per germline, CDR1 SGHDT and CDR2 YYEEEE. Trimming pared 4 bases from V and 8 bases from J, leaving 13 bases between. CDR3 length: 13 residues.

The gene calls are TRBV11-2 and TRBJ2-1, with D possibly being TRBD2 (5 bases). The CDR3 is 17 amino acids. The germline V gene encodes CDR1 SGHAT and CDR2 FQNNGV. With 3 bases removed from V and 0 bases from J, the gap between germline ends came to 15 bases. The CDR3 coding sequence is TGTGCCAGCAGCTTTTTAAGCGGCCTAAGCTCCTACAATGAGCAGTTCTTC. Encoded protein: CASSFLSGLSSYNEQFF.

The chain has TRBV6-2 or TRBV6-3 and TRBJ1-5; D unclear. The V gene lost 6 bases and the J gene lost 7 bases, with 10 bases spanning the gap. In germline, CDR1 is MNHEY, CDR2 SVGEGT. This CDR3 region has 12 residues. CDR3 sequence: CASSPSRQPQHF. The CDR3, as DNA: TGTGCCAGCAGCCCTAGCCGACAGCCCCAGCATTTT.

CDR3 sequence: CASSYSPDTQYF. CDR3 DNA sequence: TGTGCCAGCAGCTATAGCCCAGATACGCAGTATTTT. J is TRBJ2-3 and V is TRBV6-2 or TRBV6-3, with D hard to call. This CDR3 region has 12 residues. CDR1 is MNHEY, CDR2 SVGEGT, per germline. V lost 6 bases and J 4 bases, leaving 8 bases between the germline ends.

This chain joins TRBV3-1 (or the pseudogene TRBV3-2) and TRBJ2-4; 7 bases agree with TRBD1. CDR3 length: 15 amino acids. Germline CDR1 and CDR2: LGHDT and YNNKEL (reference sequence). Trimming removed 1 base from V and 3 bases from J; junction bases left unmatched: 3. CDR3 coding DNA: TGTGCCAGCAGCCAAGGAGGGGGCTACAAAAACATTCAGTACTTC. Translation: CASSQGGGYKNIQYF.

The CDR3 sequence: CASSEDSSSYNEQFF. The CDR3 DNA sequence: TGTGCCAGCAGTGAGGACTCGAGCTCCTACAATGAGCAGTTCTTC. The gene calls are TRBV6-4 and TRBJ2-1; the D gene is possibly TRBD2 (5 bases). Per the germline V gene, CDR1 is MRHNA and CDR2 is SNTAGT. Trimming cost V 3 bases and J 0 bases, with 9 bases left between them. The CDR3 sequence is 15 residues long.